This TCR beta chain was identified during a study of Ad26.COV2.S vaccination and SARS-CoV-2 variants. V lost 2 bases, J lost 4 bases, and 12 bases lay in between. The CDR3 totals 14 residues. Per the germline V gene, CDR1 is SGHRS and CDR2 is YFSETQ. Treatment given: 15 to 20 received Ad26.COV2.S at low or high dose, single or two shots; about 5 received placebo; per-sample allocation not given. Following the first vaccine or placebo injection, samples were taken on day 63. Built on an Ad26 vector, the vaccine expressed Wuhan-strain SARS-CoV-2 spike. Produced via immunoSEQ multiplex PCR; TCRdb's table is partial and in-frame only. Of about 400,000 clones listed, about 80% are singletons.

This chain connects TRBV5-1 to TRBJ1-1, with D maybe TRBD1 (5 bases). The sequencing here drew on peripheral blood, taken in a trial of Ad26.COV2.S vaccine versus placebo. The clonotype was recovered from a person between 18 and 65 years old who received the Ad26.COV2.S COVID-19 vaccine or a placebo. CDR3 region: CASSFWGWGTEAFF. For the CDR3, the DNA is TGCGCCAGCAGCTTTTGGGGGTGGGGCACTGAAGCTTTCTTT.